The clone carrying this TCR beta chain was counted between two and nine times. MiXCR, applied by TCRdb to the 5' RACE reads, yields one record per CDR3 protein. The data hold approximately 700,000 distinct CDR3 sequences, with about 20% observed a single time. This specimen belongs to a study of identical twins. The CDR3 is made up of 16 amino acids. Trimming cost V 1 base and J 3 bases; bases outside gene matches: 4. Germline values: CDR1 LGHNT, CDR2 FRNRAP. These sequences were also reported in another study, on T cells expressing NK-cell markers.

The clonotype comes from a young woman in good health. The chain couples TRBV12-5 to TRBJ2-2; 8 bases are shared with TRBD1. Sequenced sample: PBMCs. The CDR3 reads CASGLAYRGDTGELFF. For the CDR3, the DNA is TGTGCTAGTGGTTTGGCATACAGGGGGGACACCGGGGAGCTGTTTTTT.